The 21 T cell receptor beta chains below come from one sample, sequenced in a study of cytomegalovirus exposure and HLA in healthy donors (TCRdb year 2017). The method behind the library was the immunoSEQ multiplex PCR assay. The multiplex PCR relied on a mix of 60 forward primers for TCR Vbeta segments and 13 reverse primers for TCR Jbeta segments. TCRdb retrieved this table from immuneACCESS and kept in-frame rearrangements only. Not all clones are present; in checked studies, unresolved V genes account for under half, and no reason is known for the remainder. The sample contains about 74,000 clones, 72% of them found a single time. The top ten clones comprise roughly 11% of the sample. Sample: PBMCs. These receptors were collected from a woman aged 40 to 50 in good health and CMV-seropositive.

This clone was detected once. The chain couples TRBV15 to TRBJ2-7; 11 bases align to TRBD2. CDR3 length: 21 residues. In germline, CDR1 is LNHNV, CDR2 YYDKDF (reference sequence). V was pared by 6 bases and J by 5 bases, with 27 bases of the junction left unmatched. The CDR3 is CATRLMGQPGLADSLLHEQYF. CDR3 in DNA: TGTGCCACCAGATTGATGGGACAGCCGGGACTAGCGGATTCTCTTCTCCACGAGCAGTACTTC.

V usage is TRBV6-5 and J usage is TRBJ1-5; D is ambiguous. Trimming cost V 0 bases and J 9 bases, with 15 bases left between them. Germline V lookup: CDR1 MNHEY, CDR2 SVGAGI. CDR3 length: 15 amino acids. CDR3 nucleotides: TGTGCCAGCAGTTACTCGCAAGGGAGTGGGCGGCCCCAGCATTTT. Encoded protein: CASSYSQGSGRPQHF.

The rearrangement joins TRBV6-6 to TRBJ2-2; D unclear. The CDR3 runs 11 residues. Trimming took 10 bases from V and 6 from J, leaving 9 bases between them. Germline values: CDR1 MNHNY, CDR2 SVGAGI (reference sequence). This CDR3 reads CAIRQAGELFF. CDR3 nucleotide sequence: TGTGCCATTAGGCAGGCCGGGGAGCTGTTTTTT.

In nucleotides, the CDR3 is TGCGCCAGCAGCCAAGGGGGACAGGGGGCATCTGGAAACACCATATATTTT. As protein: CASSQGGQGASGNTIYF. The J gene is TRBJ1-3, the V gene TRBV4-3; 12 positions agree with TRBD1. The V gene end was trimmed by 1 base and the J gene end by 1 base; junction bases not matched to a gene: 2. Germline-derived CDR1 and CDR2 are LGHNA and YSLEER. This CDR3 contains 17 residues.

This sequence joins TRBV5-1 and TRBJ1-1, with no clear D. CDR1 is SGHRS and CDR2 is YFSETQ in the germline V gene. The CDR3 sequence is 15 residues long. V lost 4 bases and J lost 0, with 13 bases in between. CDR3 loop: CASSPEGGLNTEAFF. As DNA, the CDR3 is TGCGCCAGCAGCCCGGAGGGAGGACTGAACACTGAAGCTTTCTTT.

The rearrangement links TRBV7-3 to TRBJ2-1, with D possibly TRBD2 on 6 matching bases. V dropped 0 bases and J dropped 2 bases, with 8 bases sitting between them. The CDR3 runs to 15 residues. CDR1 and CDR2 from the germline V gene are SGHTA and FQGTGA. The CDR3 region has the DNA TGTGCCAGCAGCTTAACGGGGACTGCCTACAATGAGCAGTTCTTC. The encoded protein is CASSLTGTAYNEQFF.

CDR3 residues: CASSLGTSGSYNEQFF. CDR3 DNA sequence: TGTGCCAGCAGCTTAGGGACTAGCGGATCATACAATGAGCAGTTCTTC. This chain links TRBV7-6 with TRBJ2-1; 10 nucleotides line up with TRBD2. V lost 1 base and J lost 4; bases outside the gene matches: 4. The CDR3 totals 16 residues. Germline CDR1 is SGHVS and CDR2 is FNYEAQ.

Only one count was recorded for this clone. This sequence joins TRBV19 and TRBJ2-5, with D possibly matching TRBD1 (5 bases). Germline V gene lookup returns CDR1 LNHDA and CDR2 SQIVND (reference sequence). V was clipped by 5 bases and J by 5 bases, with 12 bases between them. The CDR3 runs to 13 residues. The CDR3 DNA sequence: TGTGCCAGTAGTTGGAAGGGGATGGAGACCCAGTACTTC. This encodes CASSWKGMETQYF. The full variable domain, its missing parts supplied by reference TRBV19 and TRBJ2-5, is DGGITQSPKYLFRKEGQNVTLSCEQNLNHDAMYWYRQDPGQGLRLIYYSQIVNDFQKGDIAEGYSVSREKKESFPLTVTSAQKNPTAFYLCASSWKGMETQYFGPGTRLLVL.

This rearrangement joins TRBV4-3 to TRBJ1-6; D may be TRBD1 (6 bases). Germline CDR1 LGHNA, CDR2 YSLEER. CDR3 size: 16 residues. V was cut by 0 bases and J by 3 bases, with 9 bases left in between. CDR3 DNA: TGCGCCAGCAGCCAAGAACGGACAGTCTATAATTCACCCCTCCACTTT. Translated: CASSQERTVYNSPLHF.

CDR3 nucleotide sequence: TGTGCCAGCAGCGGGCTCCCGGAGGGTACTAATGAAAAACTGTTTTTT. It translates to CASSGLPEGTNEKLFF. This chain connects TRBV5-8 to TRBJ1-4; no reliable D call. Germline V gene data show CDR1 as SGHTS and CDR2 as YDEGEE. The V end was cut by 4 bases, the J end by 2 bases, with 15 bases between. This CDR3 has 16 amino acids. The full variable domain, completed using reference TRBV5-8 and TRBJ1-4, is EAGVTQSPTHLIKTRGQQATLRCSPISGHTSVYWYQQALGLGLQFLLWYDEGEERNRGNFPPRFSGRQFPNYSSELNVNALELEDSALYLCASSGLPEGTNEKLFFGSGTQLSVL.

This clone was seen just once. The chain uses TRBV9 and TRBJ2-3; TRBD2 is a possible D gene (6 bases). Germline V gene data show CDR1 as SGDLS and CDR2 as YYNGEE. Trimming took off 4 bases at V and 0 bases at J, with 12 bases between the two ends. This CDR3 region has 15 residues. The CDR3 region is CASSSPGLSTDTQYF. CDR3 coding DNA: TGTGCCAGCAGCTCCCCAGGACTAAGCACAGATACGCAGTATTTT.

V gene TRBV27 combines with J gene TRBJ2-3, with 12 bases that match TRBD2. This CDR3 is built from 18 residues. V lost 7 bases and J lost 6; bases outside the gene matches: 17. Germline CDR1 MNHEY, CDR2 SMNVEV (reference sequence). This CDR3 is CASTNTRLAGVVGDTQYF. CDR3 nucleotide sequence: TGTGCCAGCACTAACACCCGACTAGCGGGAGTGGTGGGGGATACGCAGTATTTT.

The chain recombines TRBV28 with TRBJ1-1, with 8 nucleotides matching TRBD1. V shed 6 bases and J 1 base; nucleotides not matched to a gene: 7. There are 15 residues in the CDR3. Germline CDR1 reads MDHEN; CDR2 reads SYDVKM. CDR3 residues: CASRTGQGGNTEAFF. The CDR3 DNA is TGTGCCAGCAGAACCGGACAGGGTGGGAACACTGAAGCTTTCTTT.

This clone has a handful of counts. The J gene is TRBJ1-4, the V gene TRBV5-4; the D gene is possibly TRBD1 (5 bases). The V gene lost 0 bases and the J gene lost 5 bases, with 8 bases spanning the gap. The CDR3 totals 14 residues. CDR1 is SGHNT, CDR2 YYREEE, per germline (reference sequence). The DNA for the CDR3 is TGTGCCAGCAGCTTGGGGGGGGGAAATGAAAAACTGTTTTTT. Its protein is CASSLGGGNEKLFF.

The V gene is TRBV2, the J gene TRBJ1-5; 9 bases are shared with TRBD1. The ends lost 6 bases at V and 6 bases at J; junction bases unmatched: 9. Germline assignment: CDR1 SNHLY and CDR2 FYNNEI. The CDR3 runs 15 residues. The CDR3: CASSASGTGFQPQHF. In nucleotides, the CDR3 is TGTGCCAGCAGCGCATCAGGGACAGGGTTTCAGCCCCAGCATTTT.

The chain joins TRBV29-1 to TRBJ2-6; D gene uncertain. Germline CDR1 SQVTM, CDR2 ANQGSEA. V lost 3 bases and J 2 bases, leaving 8 bases between the germline ends. CDR3 length equals 14 residues. Here the CDR3 reads CSVDLRAGANVLTF. The CDR3 DNA follows: TGCAGCGTTGATCTCCGGGCTGGGGCCAACGTCCTGACTTTC.

The CDR3 nucleotides read TGCAGCGTGACCCAACAGGGGGAAGGCACTGAAGCTTTCTTT. Translation gives CSVTQQGEGTEAFF. This chain links TRBV29-1 with TRBJ1-1; 8 bases fit TRBD1. Looked up from germline, CDR1 is SQVTM and CDR2 is ANQGSEA. This CDR3 contains 14 residues. The ends lost 6 bases at V and 4 bases at J; junction bases unmatched: 10.

The chain recombines TRBV30 with TRBJ1-5; the D is unclear. The CDR3 length is 15 residues. Germline V gene data show CDR1 as GTSNPN and CDR2 as SVGIG (reference sequence). V was trimmed by 0 bases and J by 4 bases, leaving 13 bases between them. This CDR3 reads CAWSVGRARNQPQHF. The CDR3 coding sequence is TGTGCCTGGAGTGTAGGGAGGGCCAGGAATCAGCCCCAGCATTTT.

The chain employs TRBV6-1 and TRBJ2-3; D is possibly TRBD2 (5 bases). V was shortened by 1 base and J by 2 bases, with 10 bases between the two germline ends. CDR1 MNHNS and CDR2 SASEGT come from the germline V gene. The CDR3 spans 15 residues. CDR3 sequence reads: CASSEERTYTDTQYF. The CDR3 DNA follows: TGTGCCAGCAGTGAAGAGCGGACTTACACAGATACGCAGTATTTT.

J is TRBJ1-2 and V is TRBV19; D gene uncertain. This CDR3 has 12 residues. Germline V gene data show CDR1 as LNHDA and CDR2 as SQIVND (reference sequence). V lost 5 bases, J lost 4 bases, and 8 bases lay in between. The CDR3 DNA reads as TGTGCCAGTAGTCGTCCCAGCTATGGCTACACCTTC. Protein product: CASSRPSYGYTF.

V and J are TRBV28 and TRBJ1-5, with D possibly matching TRBD1 (5 bases). The CDR3 loop spans 13 amino acids. Trimming removed 8 bases at V and 4 bases at J, with 12 bases between. Germline V CDR1 and CDR2: MDHEN, SYDVKM. CDR3 in DNA: TGTGCCAGCCATCCCCAGGGAAATCAGCCCCAGCATTTT. Its protein is CASHPQGNQPQHF.